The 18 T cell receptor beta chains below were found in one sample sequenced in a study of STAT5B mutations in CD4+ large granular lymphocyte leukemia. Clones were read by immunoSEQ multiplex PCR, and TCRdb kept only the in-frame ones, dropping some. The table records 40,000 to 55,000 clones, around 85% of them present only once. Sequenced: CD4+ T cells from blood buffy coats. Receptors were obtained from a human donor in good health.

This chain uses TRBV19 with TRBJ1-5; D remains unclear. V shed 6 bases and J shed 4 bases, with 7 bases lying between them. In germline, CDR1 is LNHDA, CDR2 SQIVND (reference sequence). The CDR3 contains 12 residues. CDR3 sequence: CASSWFNQPQHF. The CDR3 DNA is TGTGCCAGTAGCTGGTTTAATCAGCCCCAGCATTTT.

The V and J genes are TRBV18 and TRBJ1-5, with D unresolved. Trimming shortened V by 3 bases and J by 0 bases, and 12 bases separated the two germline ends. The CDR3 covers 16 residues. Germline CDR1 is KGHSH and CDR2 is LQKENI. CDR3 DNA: TGTGCCAGCTCACCTGGCGCAGCTCCTAGCAATCAGCCCCAGCATTTT. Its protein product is CASSPGAAPSNQPQHF.

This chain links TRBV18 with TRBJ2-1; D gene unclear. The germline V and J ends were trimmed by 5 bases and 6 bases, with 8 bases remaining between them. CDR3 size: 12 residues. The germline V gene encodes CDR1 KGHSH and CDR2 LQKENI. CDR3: CASSAGRNEQFF. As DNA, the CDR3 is TGTGCCAGCTCAGCCGGACGCAATGAGCAGTTCTTC.

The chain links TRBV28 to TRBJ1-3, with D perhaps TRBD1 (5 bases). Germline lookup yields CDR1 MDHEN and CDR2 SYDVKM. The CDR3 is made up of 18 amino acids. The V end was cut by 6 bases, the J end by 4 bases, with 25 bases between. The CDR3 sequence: CASSSNYLYEGLGNTIYF. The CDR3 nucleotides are TGTGCCAGCAGCAGTAACTATCTGTATGAGGGGCTCGGAAACACCATATATTTT.

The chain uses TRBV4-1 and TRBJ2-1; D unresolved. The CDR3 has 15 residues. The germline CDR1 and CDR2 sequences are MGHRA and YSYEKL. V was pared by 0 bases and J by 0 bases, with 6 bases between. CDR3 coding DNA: TGCGCCAGCAGCCAAGAAGTTTACTCCTACAATGAGCAGTTCTTC. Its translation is CASSQEVYSYNEQFF.

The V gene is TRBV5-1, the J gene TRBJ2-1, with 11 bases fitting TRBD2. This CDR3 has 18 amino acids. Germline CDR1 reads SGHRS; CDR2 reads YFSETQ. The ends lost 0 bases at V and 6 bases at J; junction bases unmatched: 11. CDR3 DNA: TGCGCCAGCAGCTTGGCCCTCGTGGGTAGCGGGAGGGTCAATGAGCAGTTCTTC. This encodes CASSLALVGSGRVNEQFF.

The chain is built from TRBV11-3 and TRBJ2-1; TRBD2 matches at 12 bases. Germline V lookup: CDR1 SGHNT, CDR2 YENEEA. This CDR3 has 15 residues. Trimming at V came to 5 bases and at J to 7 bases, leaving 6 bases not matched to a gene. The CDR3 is CASSVGTSGLNEQFF. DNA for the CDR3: TGTGCCAGCAGCGTCGGGACTAGCGGGTTGAATGAGCAGTTCTTC.

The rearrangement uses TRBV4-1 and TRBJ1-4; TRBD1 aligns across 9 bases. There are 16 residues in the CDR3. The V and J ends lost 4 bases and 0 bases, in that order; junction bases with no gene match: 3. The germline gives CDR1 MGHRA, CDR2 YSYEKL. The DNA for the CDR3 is TGCGCCAGCAGCCCCGGACAGGGGCCAACTAATGAAAAACTGTTTTTT. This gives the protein CASSPGQGPTNEKLFF.

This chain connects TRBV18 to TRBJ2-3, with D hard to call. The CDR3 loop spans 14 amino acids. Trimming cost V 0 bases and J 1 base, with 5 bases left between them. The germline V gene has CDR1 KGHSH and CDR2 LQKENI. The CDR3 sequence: CASSPPSGTDTQYF. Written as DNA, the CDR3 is TGTGCCAGCTCACCACCGTCCGGCACAGATACGCAGTATTTT.

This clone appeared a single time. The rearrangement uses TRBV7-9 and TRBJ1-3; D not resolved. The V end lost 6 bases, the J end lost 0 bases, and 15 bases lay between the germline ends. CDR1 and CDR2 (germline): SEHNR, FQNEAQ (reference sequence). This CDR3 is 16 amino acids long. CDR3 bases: TGTGCCAGCAGTCCCCAAGACGCAAGCTCTGGAAACACCATATATTTT. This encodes CASSPQDASSGNTIYF.

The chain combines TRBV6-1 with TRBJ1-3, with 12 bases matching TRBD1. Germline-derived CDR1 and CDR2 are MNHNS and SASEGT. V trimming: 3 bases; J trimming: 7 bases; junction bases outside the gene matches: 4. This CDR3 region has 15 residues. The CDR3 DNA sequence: TGTGCCAGCAGTGACCCGGGACAGGGGGCGAACACCATATATTTT. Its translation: CASSDPGQGANTIYF.

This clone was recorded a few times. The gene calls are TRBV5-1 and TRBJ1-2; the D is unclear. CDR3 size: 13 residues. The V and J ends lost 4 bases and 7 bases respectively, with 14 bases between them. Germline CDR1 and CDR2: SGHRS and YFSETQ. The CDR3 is CASSPRRGAGYTF. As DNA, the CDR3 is TGCGCCAGCAGCCCCCGGCGGGGTGCTGGCTACACCTTC.

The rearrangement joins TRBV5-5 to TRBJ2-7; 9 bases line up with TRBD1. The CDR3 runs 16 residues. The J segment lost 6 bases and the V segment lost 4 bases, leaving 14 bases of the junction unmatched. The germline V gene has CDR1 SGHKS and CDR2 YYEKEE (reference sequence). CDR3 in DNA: TGTGCCAGCAGCCCACGGGGGACACAGGGGGCTGGCGAGCAGTACTTC. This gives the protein CASSPRGTQGAGEQYF.

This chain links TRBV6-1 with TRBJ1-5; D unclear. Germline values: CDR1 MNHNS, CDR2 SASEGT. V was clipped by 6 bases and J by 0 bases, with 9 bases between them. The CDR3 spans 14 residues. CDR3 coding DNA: TGTGCCAGCAGACAGCCCCCTAGCAATCAGCCCCAGCATTTT. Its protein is CASRQPPSNQPQHF.

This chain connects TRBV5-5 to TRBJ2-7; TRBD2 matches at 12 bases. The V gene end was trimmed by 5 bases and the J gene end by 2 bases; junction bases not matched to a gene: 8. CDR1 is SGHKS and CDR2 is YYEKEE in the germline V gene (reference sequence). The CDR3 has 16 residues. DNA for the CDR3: TGTGCCAGCAGATATACCGGGACTAGCGGGCCCTACGAGCAGTACTTC. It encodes CASRYTGTSGPYEQYF.

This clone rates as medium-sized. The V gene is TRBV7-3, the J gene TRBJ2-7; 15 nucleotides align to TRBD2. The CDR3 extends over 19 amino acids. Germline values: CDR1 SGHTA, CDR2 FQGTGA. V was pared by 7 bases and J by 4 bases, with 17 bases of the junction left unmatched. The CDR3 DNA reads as TGTGCCAGCAATCCCTCGCCCGGGACTAGCGGGAGGTACACTTACGAGCAGTACTTC. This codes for CASNPSPGTSGRYTYEQYF.

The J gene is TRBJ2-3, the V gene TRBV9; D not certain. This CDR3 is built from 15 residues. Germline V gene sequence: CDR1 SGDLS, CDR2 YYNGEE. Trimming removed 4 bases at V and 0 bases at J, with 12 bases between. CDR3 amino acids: CASSLSNPSTDTQYF. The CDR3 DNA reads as TGTGCCAGCAGCCTAAGCAATCCTAGCACAGATACGCAGTATTTT.

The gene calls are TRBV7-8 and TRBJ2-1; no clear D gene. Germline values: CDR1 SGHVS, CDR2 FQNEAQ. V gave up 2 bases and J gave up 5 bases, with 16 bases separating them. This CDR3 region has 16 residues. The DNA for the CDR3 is TGTGCCAGCAGCTTAAGAACTAAAGGGATTCACAATGAGCAGTTCTTC. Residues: CASSLRTKGIHNEQFF.